A selection of T cell receptor beta chains follows, all from one sample in a study of blood T cell repertoires in COVID-19. Generated by immunoSEQ multiplex PCR, the TCRdb table keeps only in-frame clones and is missing some. Of 150,000 to 190,000 clones listed, 80% to 90% are singletons. The specimen was peripheral blood. Receptors originate from an older woman with COVID-19, enrolled during active disease. Both conserved end residues are part of each CDR3. Fields, in order: V gene, clone size, D gene, J gene, CDR3 protein, CDR3 DNA. A D gene is named only where the DNA matches it firmly. A row's size may be missing; if present it is once, few, many or a size class.

>TRBV7-8|few|TRBD1|TRBJ1-4
CASSETGGAEKLFF
TGTGCCAGCAGCGAGACAGGGGGGGCGGAAAAACTGTTTTTT
>TRBV11-2|-|TRBD2|TRBJ2-7
CASSKGLAGNEQYF
TGTGCCAGCAGCAAGGGACTAGCGGGAAACGAGCAGTACTTC
>TRBV7-8|-|TRBD2|TRBJ2-1
CASSRERGVSYNEQFF
TGTGCCAGCAGCCGGGAGCGGGGGGTTTCCTACAATGAGCAGTTCTTC
>TRBV11-2|-|-|TRBJ2-3
CASSLGVDTQYF
TGTGCCAGCAGCTTAGGAGTAGATACGCAGTATTTT
>TRBV21-1|-|-|TRBJ1-1
CASSTGSTEAFF
TGTGCCAGCAGCACGGGGAGTACTGAAGCTTTCTTT
>TRBV11-2|-|-|TRBJ1-3
CASSLEGGGIGNTIYF
TGTGCCAGCAGCTTAGAGGGGGGGGGAATTGGAAACACCATATATTTT
>TRBV6-5|-|-|TRBJ1-4
CASSQGPGREKLFF
TGTGCCAGCAGCCAAGGTCCAGGGCGTGAAAAACTGTTTTTT
>TRBV5-1|-|-|TRBJ1-1
CASSLDPRTGAFF
TGCGCCAGCAGCTTGGACCCACGAACGGGGGCTTTCTTT
>TRBV11-2|-|TRBD2|TRBJ2-3
CASSWEGAQYF
TGTGCCAGCAGCTGGGAGGGAGCCCAGTATTTT
>TRBV24-1|-|TRBD1|TRBJ2-1
CATQGAINEQFF
TGTGCCACCCAGGGGGCTATCAATGAGCAGTTCTTC
>TRBV6-2/TRBV6-3|-|-|TRBJ1-5
CASSTIRGNQPQHF
TGTGCCAGCAGTACGATTCGGGGCAATCAGCCCCAGCATTTT
>TRBV5-5|-|TRBD1|TRBJ2-5
CASSLDARGLETQYF
TGTGCCAGCAGCTTGGACGCCAGGGGGTTGGAGACCCAGTACTTC
>TRBV7-3|-|-|TRBJ2-2
CASRRGREIGSGELFF
TGTGCCAGCAGGAGGGGACGGGAGATAGGATCCGGGGAGCTGTTTTTT
>TRBV9|few|TRBD1|TRBJ1-1
CASSVRQGGTEAFF
TGTGCCAGCAGCGTCCGACAGGGCGGCACTGAAGCTTTCTTT
>TRBV7-9|-|TRBD1|TRBJ2-5
CASSPLTIGQGGETQYF
TGTGCCAGCAGCCCACTAACCATTGGACAGGGGGGAGAGACCCAGTACTTC
>TRBV29-1|-|-|TRBJ1-2
CSVAGSDGYTF
TGCAGCGTTGCAGGGTCTGATGGCTACACCTTC
>TRBV2|-|TRBD1|TRBJ1-4
CASSSDRAEGEKLFF
TGTGCCAGCAGCAGTGACAGGGCCGAAGGTGAAAAACTGTTTTTT
>TRBV6-5|-|-|TRBJ2-2
CASNRGWRDTGELFF
TGTGCCAGCAACCGAGGTTGGCGGGACACCGGGGAGCTGTTTTTT
>TRBV12-3/TRBV12-4|-|-|TRBJ2-3
CASSFGGRDTQYF
TGTGCCAGCAGTTTCGGGGGTAGGGATACGCAGTATTTT
>TRBV6-5|-|-|TRBJ2-3
CASWRGRGSTDTQYF
TGTGCCAGCTGGCGGGGGCGGGGGAGCACAGATACGCAGTATTTT